This T cell receptor beta chain was sequenced during a study of chemoradiotherapy in HPV16-positive cancers. Study-level background: Functional T-cell assays on a couple of HPV16-positive patients' cells defined candidate HPV-specific clones and common TCR motifs.

The study, taken as a whole, reports: Only a couple of HPV16-positive patients supplied the functional HPV-specificity definition.

Samples were taken several times over chemoradiotherapy. Notes on this clone: Its antigen remains unidentified.

V lost 4 bases and J lost 6, with 15 bases in between. The CDR3 is 15 residues long. Germline V gene data show CDR1 as ENHRY and CDR2 as SYGVKD. The repertoire was sequenced with immunoSEQ multiplex PCR; TCRdb's copy has only in-frame clones and lacks some. This repertoire shows fewer than 3,000 clones, approximately 86% found once; its top ten account for more than 5.5%. The sequencing used tumor tissue, collected from a patient who underwent chemoradiotherapy. The rearrangement links TRBV10-3 to TRBJ1-4, with D tentatively TRBD1 (6 bases). The TCR comes from a human donor with HPV-associated anogenital cancer. In DNA, the CDR3 is TGTGCCATCAGTGGAGGGGGACGGTCGGATGAAAAACTGTTTTTT. Protein product: CAISGGGRSDEKLFF.